The next 3 T cell receptor beta chains were all read from a single sample in a study of PD-L1 blockade in urothelial cancer. Documented time point: peripheral blood 6 weeks after treatment start. TCRdb keeps only in-frame clones here, not all; method: immunoSEQ multiplex PCR. The sample has about 120,000 clones, roughly 89% seen once; the top ten hold around 1.7%. Specimen: PBMCs, collected around atezolizumab (anti-PD-L1) treatment. The receptor source for this set is a man in his sixties with urothelial cancer.

The chain joins TRBV19 to TRBJ1-5; tentatively, D is TRBD1 (6 bases). Germline-derived CDR1 and CDR2 are LNHDA and SQIVND (reference sequence). The length of the CDR3 is 14 residues. The V end was cut by 7 bases, the J end by 7 bases, with 17 bases between. The CDR3 sequence: CASTLTGTGQPQHF. CDR3 DNA: TGTGCCAGTACCCTGACAGGAACGGGCCAGCCCCAGCATTTT.

V gene TRBV28 combines with J gene TRBJ2-7; 14 nucleotides match TRBD2. Trimming removed 2 bases from V and 6 bases from J; junction bases left unmatched: 9. The germline V gene encodes CDR1 MDHEN and CDR2 SYDVKM. This CDR3 comprises 17 residues. The CDR3 sequence is CASSLPGLAGGLSEQYF. In DNA, the CDR3 is TGTGCCAGCAGTTTACCCGGACTAGCGGGAGGCTTATCCGAGCAGTACTTC. The whole variable domain, remainder taken from reference TRBV28 and TRBJ2-7, is DVKVTQSSRYLVKRTGEKVFLECVQDMDHENMFWYRQDPGLGLRLIYFSYDVKMKEKGDIPEGYSVSREKKERFSLILESASTNQTSMYLCASSLPGLAGGLSEQYFGPGTRLTVT.

The rearrangement links TRBV7-2 to TRBJ2-7; possible D gene TRBD2, 7 bases. V was trimmed by 0 bases and J by 7 bases, leaving 19 bases between them. Germline lookup yields CDR1 SGHTA and CDR2 FQGNSA. The CDR3 is 16 amino acids. The DNA of the CDR3 is TGTGCCAGCAGCTTAGCCACCCACGGCAGGGGAGGGGAGCAGTACTTC. Translated: CASSLATHGRGGEQYF. The entire variable domain, with the rest obtained from reference TRBV7-2 and TRBJ2-7, is as follows: GAGVSQSPSNKVTEKGKDVELRCDPISGHTALYWYRQSLGQGLEFLIYFQGNSAPDKSGLPSDRFSAERTGGSVSTLTIQRTQQEDSAVYLCASSLATHGRGGEQYFGPGTRLTVT.